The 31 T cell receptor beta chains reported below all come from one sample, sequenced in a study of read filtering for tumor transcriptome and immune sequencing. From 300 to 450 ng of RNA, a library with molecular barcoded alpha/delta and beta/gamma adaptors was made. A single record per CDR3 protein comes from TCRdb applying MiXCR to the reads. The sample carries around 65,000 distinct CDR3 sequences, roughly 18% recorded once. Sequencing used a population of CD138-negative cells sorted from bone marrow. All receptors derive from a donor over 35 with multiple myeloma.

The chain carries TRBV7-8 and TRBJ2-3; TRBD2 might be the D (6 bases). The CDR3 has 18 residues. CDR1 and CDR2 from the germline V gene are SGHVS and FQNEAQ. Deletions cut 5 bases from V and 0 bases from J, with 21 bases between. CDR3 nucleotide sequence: TGTGCCAGCAGCCAAGGTCGGAGGGGACCCGGTAGCACAGATACGCAGTATTTT. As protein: CASSQGRRGPGSTDTQYF.

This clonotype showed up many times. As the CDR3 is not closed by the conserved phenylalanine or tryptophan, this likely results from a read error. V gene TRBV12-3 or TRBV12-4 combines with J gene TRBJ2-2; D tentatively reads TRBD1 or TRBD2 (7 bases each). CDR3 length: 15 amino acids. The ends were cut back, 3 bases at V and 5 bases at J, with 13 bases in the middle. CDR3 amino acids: CASSLRQGGTGELFL. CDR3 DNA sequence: TGTGCCAGCAGTTTGCGACAGGGAGGGACCGGGGAGCTGTTTCTT.

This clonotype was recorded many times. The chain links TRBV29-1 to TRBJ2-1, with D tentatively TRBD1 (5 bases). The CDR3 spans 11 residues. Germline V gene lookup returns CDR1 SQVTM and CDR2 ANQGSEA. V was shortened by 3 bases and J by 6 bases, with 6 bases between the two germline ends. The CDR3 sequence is CSVDRANEQFF. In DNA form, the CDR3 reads TGCAGCGTTGACAGGGCCAATGAGCAGTTCTTC.

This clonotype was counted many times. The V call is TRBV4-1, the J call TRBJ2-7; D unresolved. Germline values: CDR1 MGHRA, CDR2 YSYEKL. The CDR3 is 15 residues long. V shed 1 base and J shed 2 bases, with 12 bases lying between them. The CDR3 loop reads CASSQGTGSTYEQYF. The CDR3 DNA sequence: TGCGCCAGCAGCCAAGGGACGGGTTCCACCTACGAGCAGTACTTC.

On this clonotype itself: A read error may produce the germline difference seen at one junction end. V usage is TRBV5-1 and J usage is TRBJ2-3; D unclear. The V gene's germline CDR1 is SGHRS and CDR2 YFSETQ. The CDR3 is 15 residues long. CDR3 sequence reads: CAGSLWRGNTDTQYF. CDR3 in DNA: TGCGCCGGCAGCTTATGGCGTGGGAACACAGATACGCAGTATTTT. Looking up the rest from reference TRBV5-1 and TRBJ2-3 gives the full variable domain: KAGVTQTPRYLIKTRGQQVTLSCSPISGHRSVSWYQQTPGQGLQFLFEYFSETQRNKGNFPGRFSGRQFSNSRSEMNVSTLELGDSALYLCAGSLWRGNTDTQYFGPGTRLTVL.

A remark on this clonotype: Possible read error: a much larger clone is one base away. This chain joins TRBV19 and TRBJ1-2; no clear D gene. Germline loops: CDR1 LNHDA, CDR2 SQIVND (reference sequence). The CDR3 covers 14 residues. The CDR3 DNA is TGTGCCAGTAGCCCCCCGACGGACGGAGGTGGCTCCACCTTC. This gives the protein CASSPPTDGGGSTF.

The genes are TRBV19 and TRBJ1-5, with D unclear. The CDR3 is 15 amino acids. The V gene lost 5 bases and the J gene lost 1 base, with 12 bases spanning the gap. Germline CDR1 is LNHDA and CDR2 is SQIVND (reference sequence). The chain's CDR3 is CASSGLGISNQPQHF. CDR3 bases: TGTGCCAGTAGTGGGCTGGGGATCAGCAATCAGCCCCAGCATTTT.

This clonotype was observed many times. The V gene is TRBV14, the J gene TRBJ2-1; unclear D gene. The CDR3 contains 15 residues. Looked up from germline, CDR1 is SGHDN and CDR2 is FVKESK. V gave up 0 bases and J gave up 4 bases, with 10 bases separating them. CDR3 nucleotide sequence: TGTGCCAGCAGCCAAGATATGGGCCGTTACAATGAGCAGTTCTTC. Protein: CASSQDMGRYNEQFF.

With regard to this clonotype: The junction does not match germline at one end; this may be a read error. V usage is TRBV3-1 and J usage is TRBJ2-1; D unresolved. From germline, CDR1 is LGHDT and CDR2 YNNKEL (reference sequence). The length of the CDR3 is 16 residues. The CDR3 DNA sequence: TGTGCCAGCAGCCAAGATCAAGGACCAGGTTACAATGAGCATTTCTTC. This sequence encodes CASSQDQGPGYNEHFF.

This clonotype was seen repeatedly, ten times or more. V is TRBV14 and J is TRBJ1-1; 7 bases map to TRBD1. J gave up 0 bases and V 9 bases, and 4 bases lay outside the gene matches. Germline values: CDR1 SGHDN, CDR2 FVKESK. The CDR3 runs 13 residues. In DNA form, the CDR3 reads TGTGCCAGTTCGACAGGGCTGAACACTGAAGCTTTCTTT. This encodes CASSTGLNTEAFF. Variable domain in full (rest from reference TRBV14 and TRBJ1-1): EAGVTQFPSHSVIEKGQTVTLRCDPISGHDNLYWYRRVMGKEIKFLLHFVKESKQDESGMPNNRFLAERTGGTYSTLKVQPAELEDSGVYFCASSTGLNTEAFFGQGTRLTVV.

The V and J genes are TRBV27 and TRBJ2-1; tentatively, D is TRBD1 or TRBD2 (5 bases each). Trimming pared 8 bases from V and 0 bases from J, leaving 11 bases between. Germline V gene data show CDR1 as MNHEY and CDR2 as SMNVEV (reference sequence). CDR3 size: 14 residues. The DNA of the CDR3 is TGTGCCAGCGGGTGGGGGAACTCCTACAATGAGCAGTTCTTC. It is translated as CASGWGNSYNEQFF.

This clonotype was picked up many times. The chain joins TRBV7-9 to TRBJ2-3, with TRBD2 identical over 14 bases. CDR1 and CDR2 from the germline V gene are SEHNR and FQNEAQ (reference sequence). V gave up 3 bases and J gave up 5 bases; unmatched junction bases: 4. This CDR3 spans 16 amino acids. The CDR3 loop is CASSLTSGGAGDTQYF. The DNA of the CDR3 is TGTGCCAGCAGCTTGACTAGCGGGGGGGCAGGAGATACGCAGTATTTT.

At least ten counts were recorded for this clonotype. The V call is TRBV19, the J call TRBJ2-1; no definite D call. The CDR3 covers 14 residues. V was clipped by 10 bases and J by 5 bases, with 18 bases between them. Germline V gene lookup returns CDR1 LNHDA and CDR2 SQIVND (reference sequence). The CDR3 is CATLAVGINNEQFF. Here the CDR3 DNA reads TGTGCCACCCTGGCGGTGGGGATAAACAATGAGCAGTTCTTC.

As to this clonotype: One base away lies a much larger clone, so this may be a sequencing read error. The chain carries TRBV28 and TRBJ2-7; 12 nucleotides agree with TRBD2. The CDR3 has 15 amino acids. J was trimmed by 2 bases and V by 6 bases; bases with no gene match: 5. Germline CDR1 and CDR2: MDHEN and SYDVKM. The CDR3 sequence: CASRWTSGMAYEQYF. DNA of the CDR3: TGTGCCAGCAGATGGACTAGCGGGATGGCCTACGAGCAGTACTTC. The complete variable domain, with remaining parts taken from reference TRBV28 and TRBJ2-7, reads DVKVTQSSRYLVKRTGEKVFLECVQDMDHENMFWYRQDPGLGLRLIYFSYDVKMKEKGDIPEGYSVSREKKERFSLILESASTNQTSMYLCASRWTSGMAYEQYFGPGTRLTVT.

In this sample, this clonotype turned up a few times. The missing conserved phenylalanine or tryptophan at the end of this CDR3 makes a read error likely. CDR3 nucleotides: TGTGCCAGCAGCTTTAGAGTAGCTGGCGGCACAGATACGCAGTATCTT. This translates into CASSFRVAGGTDTQYL. The V and J genes are TRBV13 and TRBJ2-3, with unresolved D. Trimming removed 3 bases at V and 1 base at J, with 14 bases between. CDR3 length: 16 residues. In germline, CDR1 is PRHDT, CDR2 FYEKMQ (reference sequence).

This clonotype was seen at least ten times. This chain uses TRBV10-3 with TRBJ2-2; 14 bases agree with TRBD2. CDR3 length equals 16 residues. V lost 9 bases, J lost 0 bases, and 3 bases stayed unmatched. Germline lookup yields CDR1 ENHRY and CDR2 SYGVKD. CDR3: CAMMTSGGANTGELFF. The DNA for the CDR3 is TGTGCCATGATGACTAGCGGGGGGGCGAACACCGGGGAGCTGTTTTTT.

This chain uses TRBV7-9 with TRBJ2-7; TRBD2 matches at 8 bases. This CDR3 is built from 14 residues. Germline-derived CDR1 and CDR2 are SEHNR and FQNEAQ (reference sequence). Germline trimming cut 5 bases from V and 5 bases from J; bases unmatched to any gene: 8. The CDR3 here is CASSPGLATHEQYF. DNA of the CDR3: TGTGCCAGCAGCCCCGGACTAGCTACCCACGAGCAGTACTTC.

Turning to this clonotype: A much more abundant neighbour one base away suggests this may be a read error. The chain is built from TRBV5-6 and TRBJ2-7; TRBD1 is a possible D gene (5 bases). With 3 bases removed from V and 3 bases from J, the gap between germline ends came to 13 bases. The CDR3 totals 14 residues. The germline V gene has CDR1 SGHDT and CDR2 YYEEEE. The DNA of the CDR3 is TGTGCCAGCAGCTCGATTGGGGCGGACTACGAGCAGTACTTC. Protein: CASSSIGADYEQYF.

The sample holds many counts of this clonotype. CDR3 nucleotides: TGTGCCAGTAGTCGGGACTCGATCCGCCAAGAGACCCAGTACTTC. This gives the protein CASSRDSIRQETQYF. This chain uses TRBV19 with TRBJ2-5; the D gene is possibly TRBD2 (6 bases). Germline CDR1 is LNHDA and CDR2 is SQIVND (reference sequence). V dropped 5 bases and J dropped 1 base, with 14 bases sitting between them. The length of the CDR3 is 15 residues.

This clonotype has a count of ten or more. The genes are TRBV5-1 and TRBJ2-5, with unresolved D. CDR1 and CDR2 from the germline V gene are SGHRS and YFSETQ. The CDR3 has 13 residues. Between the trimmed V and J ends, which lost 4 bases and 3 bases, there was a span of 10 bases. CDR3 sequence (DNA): TGCGCCAGCAGCGTCGCCCCTGAAGAGACCCAGTACTTC. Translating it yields CASSVAPEETQYF.

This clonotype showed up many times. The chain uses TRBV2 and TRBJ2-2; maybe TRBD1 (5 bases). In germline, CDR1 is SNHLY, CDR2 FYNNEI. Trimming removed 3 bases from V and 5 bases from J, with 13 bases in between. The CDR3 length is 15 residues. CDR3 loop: CASSDKTAGTGELFF. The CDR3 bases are TGTGCCAGCAGTGATAAGACAGCCGGAACCGGGGAGCTGTTTTTT. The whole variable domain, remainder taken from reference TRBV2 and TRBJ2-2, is EPEVTQTPSHQVTQMGQEVILRCVPISNHLYFYWYRQILGQKVEFLVSFYNNEISEKSEIFDDQFSVERPDGSNFTLKIRSTKLEDSAMYFCASSDKTAGTGELFFGEGSRLTVL.

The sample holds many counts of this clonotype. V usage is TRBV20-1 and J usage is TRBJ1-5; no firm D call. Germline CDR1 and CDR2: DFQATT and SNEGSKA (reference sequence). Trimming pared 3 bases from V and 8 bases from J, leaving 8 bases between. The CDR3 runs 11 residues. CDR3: CSASSGEPQHF. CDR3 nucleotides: TGCAGTGCTAGCTCCGGAGAGCCCCAGCATTTT.

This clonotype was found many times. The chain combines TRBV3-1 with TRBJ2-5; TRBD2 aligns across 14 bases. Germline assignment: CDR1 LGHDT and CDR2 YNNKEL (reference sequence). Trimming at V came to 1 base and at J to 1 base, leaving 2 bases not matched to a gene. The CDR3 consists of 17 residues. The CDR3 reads CASSQGLAGGPQETQYF. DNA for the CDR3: TGTGCCAGCAGCCAAGGACTAGCGGGAGGGCCCCAAGAGACCCAGTACTTC.

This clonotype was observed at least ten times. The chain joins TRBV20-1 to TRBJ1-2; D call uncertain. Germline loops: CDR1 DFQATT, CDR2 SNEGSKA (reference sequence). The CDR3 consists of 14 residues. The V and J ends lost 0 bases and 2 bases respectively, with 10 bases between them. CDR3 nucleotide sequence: TGCAGTGCTAGAGATCTCGTGGAAAACTATGGCTACACCTTC. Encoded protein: CSARDLVENYGYTF.

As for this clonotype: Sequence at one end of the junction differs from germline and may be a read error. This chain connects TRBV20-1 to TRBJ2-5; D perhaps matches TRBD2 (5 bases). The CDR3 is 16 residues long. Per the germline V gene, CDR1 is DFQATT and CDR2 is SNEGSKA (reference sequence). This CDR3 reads CSTRDQLSHNGETQYF. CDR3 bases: TGCAGTACTAGAGATCAGCTATCCCATAACGGAGAGACCCAGTACTTC.

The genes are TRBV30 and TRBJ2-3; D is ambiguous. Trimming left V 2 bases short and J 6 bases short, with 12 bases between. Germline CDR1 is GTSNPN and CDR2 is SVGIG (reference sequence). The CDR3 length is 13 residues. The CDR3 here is CAWSMTLEDTQYF. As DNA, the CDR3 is TGTGCCTGGAGTATGACCTTGGAGGATACGCAGTATTTT.

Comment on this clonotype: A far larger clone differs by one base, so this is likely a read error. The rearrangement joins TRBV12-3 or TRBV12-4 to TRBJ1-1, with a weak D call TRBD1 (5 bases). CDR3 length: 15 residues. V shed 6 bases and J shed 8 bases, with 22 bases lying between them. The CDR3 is CASSYLTAREGEAFF. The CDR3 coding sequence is TGTGCCAGCAGCTACCTCACAGCCCGTGAGGGGGAAGCTTTCTTT.

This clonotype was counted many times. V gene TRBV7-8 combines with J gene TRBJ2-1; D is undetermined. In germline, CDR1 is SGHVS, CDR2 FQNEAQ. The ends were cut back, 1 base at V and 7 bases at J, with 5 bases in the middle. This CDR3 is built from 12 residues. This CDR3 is CASSLDLNEQFF. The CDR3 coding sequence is TGTGCCAGCAGCTTAGACCTTAATGAGCAGTTCTTC.

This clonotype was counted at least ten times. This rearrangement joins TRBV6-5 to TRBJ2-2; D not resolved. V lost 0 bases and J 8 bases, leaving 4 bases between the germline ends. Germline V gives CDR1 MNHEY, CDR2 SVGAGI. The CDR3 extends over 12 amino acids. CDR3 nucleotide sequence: TGTGCCAGCAGTTACTCAGCGGGGGAGCTGTTTTTT. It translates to CASSYSAGELFF.

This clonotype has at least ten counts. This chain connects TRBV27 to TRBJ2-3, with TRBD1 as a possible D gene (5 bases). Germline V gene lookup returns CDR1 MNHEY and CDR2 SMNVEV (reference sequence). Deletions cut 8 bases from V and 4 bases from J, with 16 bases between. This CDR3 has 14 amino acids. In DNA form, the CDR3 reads TGTGCCAGCGGTAGCAGGGAATCAGCAGATACGCAGTATTTT. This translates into CASGSRESADTQYF.

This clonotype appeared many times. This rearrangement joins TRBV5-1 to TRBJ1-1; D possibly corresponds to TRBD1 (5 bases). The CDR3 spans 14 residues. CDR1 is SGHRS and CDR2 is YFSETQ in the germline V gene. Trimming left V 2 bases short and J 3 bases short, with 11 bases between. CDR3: CASSFKGRDTEAFF. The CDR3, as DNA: TGCGCCAGCAGCTTTAAGGGGAGGGACACTGAAGCTTTCTTT.